These 15 T cell receptor beta chains share one sample of origin, sequenced in a study of cytomegalovirus exposure and HLA in healthy donors. Sequencing used immunoSEQ multiplex PCR; TCRdb keeps in-frame clones, though not all of them. Of around 200,000 clones in the sample, approximately 78% were seen once. Material: PBMCs. These receptors all come from a woman in her 30s in good health and CMV-seronegative.

The chain uses TRBV7-2 and TRBJ1-2, with no clear D. Per the germline V gene, CDR1 is SGHTA and CDR2 is FQGNSA. The V end was cut by 6 bases, the J end by 4 bases, with 12 bases between. The CDR3 consists of 13 residues. CDR3 DNA: TGTGCCAGCAGATTGGCCCGAATCTATGGCTACACCTTC. Its protein product is CASRLARIYGYTF.

This chain uses TRBV30 with TRBJ1-6; a weak D match, TRBD1 (6 bases). V lost 7 bases and J 12 bases, leaving 19 bases between the germline ends. Per germline, CDR1 GTSNPN and CDR2 SVGIG (reference sequence). This CDR3 comprises 13 residues. Here the CDR3 DNA reads TGTGCCTCGAAAGGGGGGGTGGTTCTACCCCTCCACTTT. It codes for CASKGGVVLPLHF.

The V call is TRBV27, the J call TRBJ2-5, with 9 bases matching TRBD2. Trimming at V came to 4 bases and at J to 0 bases, leaving 6 bases not matched to a gene. Germline V gene sequence: CDR1 MNHEY, CDR2 SMNVEV (reference sequence). This CDR3 region has 16 residues. The CDR3 is CASSSVAGVYQETQYF. Written as DNA, the CDR3 is TGTGCCAGCAGTTCCGTAGCGGGGGTGTACCAAGAGACCCAGTACTTC.

This sequence joins TRBV10-2 and TRBJ2-3; 9 bases agree with TRBD1. Germline lookup yields CDR1 WSHSY and CDR2 SAAADI. This CDR3 comprises 13 residues. Trimming at V came to 9 bases and at J to 2 bases, leaving 3 bases not matched to a gene. The CDR3 is CASGQGFTDTQYF. The CDR3 region has the DNA TGCGCCAGTGGACAGGGGTTCACAGATACGCAGTATTTT.

In this sample, this clone turned up a few times. The V call is TRBV7-8, the J call TRBJ2-2, with D hard to call. CDR1 is SGHVS and CDR2 is FQNEAQ in the germline V gene. V dropped 1 base and J dropped 5 bases, with 11 bases sitting between them. The CDR3 is 15 amino acids. CDR3 region: CASSLVGILTGELFF. CDR3 coding DNA: TGTGCCAGCAGCTTAGTGGGCATCCTAACCGGGGAGCTGTTTTTT.

J is TRBJ1-1 and V is TRBV27, with D tentatively TRBD1 (6 bases). The CDR3 has 16 amino acids. Germline assignment: CDR1 MNHEY and CDR2 SMNVEV (reference sequence). The V end was cut by 5 bases, the J end by 4 bases, with 20 bases between. This chain's CDR3 is CASSLAGGGRGTEAFF. Here the CDR3 DNA reads TGTGCCAGCAGTCTGGCCGGGGGGGGGCGCGGCACTGAAGCTTTCTTT.

The V and J genes are TRBV5-1 and TRBJ2-2; 13 bases match TRBD2. V gave up 3 bases and J gave up 1 base; unmatched junction bases: 0. Germline CDR1 is SGHRS and CDR2 is YFSETQ. The CDR3 sequence is 16 residues long. The CDR3, as DNA: TGCGCCAGCAGCTGGACTAGCGGGGGGAACACCGGGGAGCTGTTTTTT. This translates into CASSWTSGGNTGELFF.

The rearrangement links TRBV27 to TRBJ1-1, with D uncertain. Germline V gene lookup returns CDR1 MNHEY and CDR2 SMNVEV (reference sequence). The length of the CDR3 is 14 residues. Trimming removed 5 bases from V and 1 base from J, with 11 bases in between. The CDR3 here is CASSAGRTNTEAFF. For the CDR3, the DNA is TGTGCCAGCAGTGCCGGGAGAACGAACACTGAAGCTTTCTTT.

The chain has TRBV9 and TRBJ2-7; perhaps TRBD1 as D (5 bases). Trimming removed 0 bases at V and 5 bases at J, with 12 bases between. The length of the CDR3 is 14 residues. Per the germline V gene, CDR1 is SGDLS and CDR2 is YYNGEE. CDR3 nucleotide sequence: TGTGCCAGCAGCGTAGATAAGGGGTTAAACGAGCAGTACTTC. Its translation: CASSVDKGLNEQYF.

The chain joins TRBV5-4 to TRBJ2-2, with 11 bases that match TRBD2. The ends lost 9 bases at V and 2 bases at J; junction bases unmatched: 9. The CDR3 covers 16 residues. Germline-derived CDR1 and CDR2 are SGHNT and YYREEE (reference sequence). In DNA form, the CDR3 reads TGTGCCACCTCCGCCGGGACTAGCGGCAACACCGGGGAGCTGTTTTTT. Its protein is CATSAGTSGNTGELFF.

This sequence joins TRBV28 and TRBJ2-7; D is unclear. The CDR3 runs 13 residues. The ends were cut back, 7 bases at V and 1 base at J, with 11 bases in the middle. Per germline, CDR1 MDHEN and CDR2 SYDVKM. As DNA, the CDR3 is TGTGCCAGCACCCGGGTTCCGTCCTACGAGCAGTACTTC. It yields the protein CASTRVPSYEQYF.

This chain uses TRBV5-6 with TRBJ1-3; D not resolved. The length of the CDR3 is 14 residues. In germline, CDR1 is SGHDT, CDR2 YYEEEE. V was pared by 2 bases and J by 0 bases, with 6 bases between. The CDR3 loop is CASSFLSSGNTIYF. For the CDR3, the DNA is TGTGCCAGCAGCTTTCTTAGCTCTGGAAACACCATATATTTT.

The V and J genes are TRBV18 and TRBJ2-5; 9 nucleotides match TRBD1. Germline CDR1 is KGHSH and CDR2 is LQKENI. The CDR3 covers 17 residues. The ends lost 5 bases at V and 7 bases at J; junction bases unmatched: 17. Here the CDR3 reads CASSKQRGQGTAGTQYF. CDR3 DNA: TGTGCCAGCTCAAAACAGAGGGGACAGGGAACGGCGGGGACCCAGTACTTC.

The chain joins TRBV6-5 to TRBJ1-1, with TRBD1 identical over 7 bases. From germline, CDR1 is MNHEY and CDR2 SVGAGI. Losses at the gene ends were 2 bases for V and 2 bases for J; bases not matched to a gene: 5. CDR3 length equals 15 residues. CDR3 amino acids: CASSYGRQGNTEAFF. The CDR3 DNA reads as TGTGCCAGCAGTTACGGCCGACAGGGAAACACTGAAGCTTTCTTT.

The chain is built from TRBV9 and TRBJ2-1; 7 positions match TRBD2. The CDR3 runs 17 residues. Trimming cost V 4 bases and J 4 bases; bases outside gene matches: 14. Germline loops: CDR1 SGDLS, CDR2 YYNGEE. The CDR3 DNA follows: TGTGCCAGCAGCCTCGGAGATGGGACTACCACTTACAATGAGCAGTTCTTC. Its translation: CASSLGDGTTTYNEQFF.